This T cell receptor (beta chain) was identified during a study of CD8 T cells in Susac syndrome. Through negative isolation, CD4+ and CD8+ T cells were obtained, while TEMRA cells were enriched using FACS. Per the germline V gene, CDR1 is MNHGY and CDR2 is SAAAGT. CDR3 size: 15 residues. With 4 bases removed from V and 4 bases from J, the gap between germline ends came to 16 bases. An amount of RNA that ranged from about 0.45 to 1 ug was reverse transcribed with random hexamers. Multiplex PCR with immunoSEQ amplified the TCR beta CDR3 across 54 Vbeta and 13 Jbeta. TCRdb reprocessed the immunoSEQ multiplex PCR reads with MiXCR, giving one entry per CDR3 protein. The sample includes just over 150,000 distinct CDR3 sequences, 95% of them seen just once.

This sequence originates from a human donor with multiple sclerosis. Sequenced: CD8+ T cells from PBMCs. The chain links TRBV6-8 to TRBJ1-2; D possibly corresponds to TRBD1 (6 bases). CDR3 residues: CASSSRTAPSYGYTF. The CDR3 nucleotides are TGTGCCAGCAGTTCCCGGACAGCTCCCAGCTATGGCTACACCTTC.